These 8 T cell receptor beta chains came from one sample sequenced in a study of control samples from healthy donors and cancer patients. Profiled with immunoSEQ multiplex PCR; TCRdb holds only in-frame clones, not every one. Of about 69,000 clones in the sample, 84% were seen once. Input material: PBMCs. All receptors come from a woman aged 45-65 years with lung cancer.

The genes are TRBV5-4 and TRBJ1-2, with D hard to call. Per germline, CDR1 SGHNT and CDR2 YYREEE (reference sequence). V was trimmed by 0 bases and J by 4 bases, leaving 7 bases between them. This CDR3 contains 13 residues. In nucleotides, the CDR3 is TGTGCCAGCAGCTTGGAACCTCCCTATGGCTACACCTTC. This sequence encodes CASSLEPPYGYTF.

The rearrangement uses TRBV5-1 and TRBJ2-3; 7 bases are a match to TRBD1. The CDR3 runs to 15 residues. CDR1 is SGHRS and CDR2 is YFSETQ in the germline V gene. Trimming removed 0 bases from V and 0 bases from J; junction bases left unmatched: 1. CDR3 loop: CASSLVTGSTDTQYF. The CDR3 DNA is TGCGCCAGCAGCTTGGTGACAGGGAGCACAGATACGCAGTATTTT. The full variable domain, with the rest looked up from reference TRBV5-1 and TRBJ2-3, is KAGVTQTPRYLIKTRGQQVTLSCSPISGHRSVSWYQQTPGQGLQFLFEYFSETQRNKGNFPGRFSGRQFSNSRSEMNVSTLELGDSALYLCASSLVTGSTDTQYFGPGTRLTVL.

This clone has just one count. The rearrangement uses TRBV11-2 and TRBJ2-6; D remains ambiguous. The CDR3 is 14 residues long. The ends were cut back, 3 bases at V and 3 bases at J, with 6 bases in the middle. Germline V lookup: CDR1 SGHAT, CDR2 FQNNGV. CDR3 amino acids: CASSLRGGANVLTF. CDR3 in DNA: TGTGCCAGCAGCTTGCGCGGTGGGGCCAACGTCCTGACTTTC.

The chain uses TRBV6-6 and TRBJ1-1; D gene ambiguous. The germline V gene has CDR1 MNHNY and CDR2 SVGAGI (reference sequence). V lost 0 bases to trimming and J lost 4 bases, with 9 bases between them. The CDR3 has 14 amino acids. Here the CDR3 reads CASSYSMWGTEAFF. DNA for the CDR3: TGTGCCAGCAGTTACTCCATGTGGGGCACTGAAGCTTTCTTT.

The chain carries TRBV27 and TRBJ2-1, with TRBD2 matching over 11 bases. V lost 3 bases, J lost 7 bases, and 5 bases stayed unmatched. CDR3 length: 15 residues. CDR1 is MNHEY and CDR2 is SMNVEV in the germline V gene (reference sequence). The CDR3 here is CASSLFGTSGNEQFF. The CDR3 bases are TGTGCCAGCAGTTTGTTCGGGACTAGCGGTAATGAGCAGTTCTTC.

The chain couples TRBV2 to TRBJ2-1, with TRBD1 matching 7 bases. This CDR3 has 14 residues. The V and J ends lost 7 bases and 0 bases, in that order; junction bases with no gene match: 3. CDR1 is SNHLY and CDR2 is FYNNEI in the germline V gene. The CDR3 sequence is CASTDRDSYNEQFF. The DNA of the CDR3 is TGTGCCAGCACAGACAGGGACTCCTACAATGAGCAGTTCTTC.

V gene TRBV2 combines with J gene TRBJ1-5; 7 bases line up with TRBD1. V was clipped by 5 bases and J by 1 base; unmatched bases: 5. The CDR3 contains 15 residues. The germline V gene encodes CDR1 SNHLY and CDR2 FYNNEI. CDR3: CASSSQQGSNQPQHF. As DNA, the CDR3 is TGTGCCAGCAGTTCACAACAGGGGAGCAATCAGCCCCAGCATTTT.

This chain connects TRBV15 to TRBJ2-5; D remains unclear. There are 11 residues in the CDR3. Trimming took off 3 bases at V and 5 bases at J, with 4 bases between the two ends. Germline V gene sequence: CDR1 LNHNV, CDR2 YYDKDF (reference sequence). The CDR3 DNA reads as TGTGCCACCAGCAGGAGGGAGACCCAGTACTTC. This gives the protein CATSRRETQYF. The variable domain in full, with the rest retrieved from reference TRBV15 and TRBJ2-5, is DAMVIQNPRYQVTQFGKPVTLSCSQTLNHNVMYWYQQKSSQAPKLLFHYYDKDFNNEADTPDNFQSRRPNTSFCFLDIRSPGLGDTAMYLCATSRRETQYFGPGTRLLVL.